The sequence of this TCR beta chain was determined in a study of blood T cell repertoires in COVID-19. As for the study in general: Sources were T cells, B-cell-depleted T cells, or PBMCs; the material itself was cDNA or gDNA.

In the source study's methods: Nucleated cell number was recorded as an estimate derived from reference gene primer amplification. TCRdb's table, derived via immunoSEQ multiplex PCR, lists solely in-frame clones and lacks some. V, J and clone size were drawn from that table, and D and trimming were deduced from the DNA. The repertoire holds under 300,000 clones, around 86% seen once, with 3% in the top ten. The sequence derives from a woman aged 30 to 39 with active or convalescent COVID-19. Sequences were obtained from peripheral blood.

The CDR3 coding sequence is TGCAGCGTCGGTAGCGGGGGGGCCACAGATACGCAGTATTTT. Translating gives CSVGSGGATDTQYF. This chain connects TRBV29-1 to TRBJ2-3; 11 bases fit TRBD2. There are 14 residues in the CDR3. Germline CDR1 SQVTM, CDR2 ANQGSEA. V lost 6 bases to trimming and J lost 2 bases; unmatched junction nucleotides: 4.